Given below is one TCR beta chain in context. Its target is not known. This entry belongs to a study of a mutant IDH1 vaccine in newly diagnosed glioma. On the study more broadly: Weeks 1, 3, 5, 7, 11, 15, 19 and 23 were when patients received their eight vaccinations. In some groups vaccination began 4-6 weeks post-radiotherapy; others received it with temozolomide. Therapy received beforehand was radiotherapy, temozolomide, or both, with most patients given both.

Profiling relied on immunoSEQ multiplex PCR, and the TCRdb table lists in-frame clones only, not all of them. Of about 26,000 clones in the sample, 65% to 85% are singletons; the top ten hold roughly 6.6%. The V and J ends lost 2 bases and 6 bases, in that order; junction bases with no gene match: 14. CDR3 length: 18 amino acids. In germline, CDR1 is SGHRS, CDR2 YFSETQ. As for time point: week 5, during vaccination. Topical imiquimod was applied with each vaccine dose, which held 300 ug of mutant IDH1 20-mer peptide. The V call is TRBV5-1, the J call TRBJ1-6, with 7 bases matching TRBD1. The source was PBMCs, collected from a glioma patient whose treatment included an IDH1 peptide vaccine. The sequence was obtained from a man aged 35-49 years with glioma. Some clones in this sample may be carry-over from other donors' samples. The CDR3 nucleotides are TGCGCCAGCAGCTTAACTCCCGCCTCAGGGGGTAGTAATTCACCCCTCCACTTT. As protein: CASSLTPASGGSNSPLHF.